A selection of T cell receptor beta chains follows, all from one sample in a study of T cells of healthy individuals. TCRdb re-derived calls from the 5' RACE reads in MiXCR, one entry per CDR3 protein. The sample consists of 100,000 or so distinct CDR3 sequences, 17% of them appearing once. The receptor source for this set is a human donor in good health. CDR3s include the opening cysteine and the closing phenylalanine or tryptophan. D genes are given only for firm matches. Clone size appears in some rows only: once, few, many, or a class for an expanded clone.

D	V	J	size	DNA	CDR3
.	TRBV27	TRBJ2-7	.	TGTGCCAGCAGTTTATCAAGCGGAGCTTCCTACGAGCAGTACTTC	CASSLSSGASYEQYF
.	TRBV20-1	TRBJ2-3	few	TGCAGTGCGGAAAAGGGGCAGGGGAAGTATTTT	CSAEKGQGKYF
TRBD1	TRBV28	TRBJ2-7	.	TGTGCCAGCAGTCGCTCCGGGACAGGGGCCGTTTCCGAGCAGTACTTC	CASSRSGTGAVSEQYF
.	TRBV5-1	TRBJ1-2	few	TGCGCCAGCAGCTTGAGGGACGCCGGCGGGGGCTACACCTTC	CASSLRDAGGGYTF
TRBD2	TRBV5-1	TRBJ2-1	many	TGCGCCAGCAACCTCCTTGGAGCGGGGGGGTACAATGAGCAGTTCTTC	CASNLLGAGGYNEQFF
TRBD2	TRBV7-3	TRBJ2-7	.	TGTGCCAGCAGCTACACTAGCGGTCCTACCTACGAGCAGTACTTC	CASSYTSGPTYEQYF
TRBD2	TRBV5-1	TRBJ2-4	once	TGCGCCAGCAACCCGGGGACTAGCGGGTCAAACATTCAGTACTTC	CASNPGTSGSNIQYF
.	TRBV6-6	TRBJ1-1	.	TGTGCCAGCAGTTACGGTTTTGGGGGGTCGGACACTGAAGCTTTCTTT	CASSYGFGGSDTEAFF
.	TRBV28	TRBJ2-5	few	TGTGCCAGCAGTTCCGGGGCCAGGTACCAAGAGACCCAGTACTTC	CASSSGARYQETQYF
.	TRBV28	TRBJ1-1	few	TGTGCCAGCCCCCCGAAGACCAAGTTGTCTGAAGCTTTCTTT	CASPPKTKLSEAFF
TRBD1	TRBV2	TRBJ2-7	.	TGTGCCAGCACTGTGGACAGGGGTGACCACGAGCAGTACTTC	CASTVDRGDHEQYF